Following are 6 T cell receptor beta chains from one sample sequenced in a study of OX40 agonist ivuxolimab in advanced cancers. Assay: immunoSEQ multiplex PCR; the TCRdb copy retains only in-frame clones and omits some. The sample lists approximately 20,000 clones; around 90% were seen once. The material was CD4+ or CD8+ T cells sorted from blood, obtained in a trial of the OX40 agonist ivuxolimab. The receptors here all came from an adult with an advanced solid tumor such as melanoma, head and neck, liver or kidney cancer.

This chain connects TRBV10-1 to TRBJ2-7, with D maybe TRBD2 (6 bases). V was shortened by 0 bases and J by 5 bases, with 14 bases between the two germline ends. The CDR3 length is 15 residues. Germline lookup yields CDR1 WNHNN and CDR2 SYGVQD (reference sequence). The CDR3 protein is CASSESPGTPDEQYF. The CDR3 DNA sequence: TGCGCCAGCAGTGAGTCACCAGGGACTCCAGACGAGCAGTACTTC.

The V gene is TRBV6-5, the J gene TRBJ1-3, with 8 bases lining up with TRBD1. The CDR3 runs to 14 residues. V lost 6 bases and J lost 2; bases outside the gene matches: 3. From germline, CDR1 is MNHEY and CDR2 SVGAGI. DNA for the CDR3: TGTGCCAGCAGCGAACAGGGGGCTGGAAACACCATATATTTT. It specifies CASSEQGAGNTIYF.

This clone has only one observation. The gene calls are TRBV6-1 and TRBJ1-6; the D is unclear. Germline CDR1 reads MNHNS; CDR2 reads SASEGT. V lost 2 bases to trimming and J lost 7 bases, with 6 bases between them. The CDR3 contains 13 residues. The CDR3 is CASSESGNSPLHF. Written as DNA, the CDR3 is TGTGCCAGCAGTGAATCCGGGAATTCACCCCTCCACTTT.

The chain couples TRBV25-1 to TRBJ2-7; 7 bases line up with TRBD2. Trimming took 4 bases from V and 0 from J; bases not matched to a gene: 3. Germline V lookup: CDR1 MGHDK, CDR2 SYGVNS. The CDR3 extends over 14 amino acids. CDR3 DNA sequence: TGTGCCAGCAGTGGAAGCGGGATCTCCTACGAGCAGTACTTC. This sequence encodes CASSGSGISYEQYF.

The J gene is TRBJ1-2, the V gene TRBV2; D uncertain. Trimming took 8 bases from V and 6 from J, leaving 22 bases between them. The germline gives CDR1 SNHLY, CDR2 FYNNEI. The CDR3 runs to 15 residues. The CDR3 DNA reads as TGTGCCAGCCCAAAGGAACCGAGCCCTTCAGATGGCTACACCTTC. It yields the protein CASPKEPSPSDGYTF.

The chain uses TRBV28 and TRBJ1-5, with 7 bases that match TRBD1. CDR3 length equals 18 residues. Per germline, CDR1 MDHEN and CDR2 SYDVKM. V shed 1 base and J 2 bases; nucleotides not matched to a gene: 11. Here the CDR3 DNA reads TGTGCCAGCAGTTTATCCCCGCCATGGACAGGCCGCAATCAGCCCCAGCATTTT. Protein: CASSLSPPWTGRNQPQHF.